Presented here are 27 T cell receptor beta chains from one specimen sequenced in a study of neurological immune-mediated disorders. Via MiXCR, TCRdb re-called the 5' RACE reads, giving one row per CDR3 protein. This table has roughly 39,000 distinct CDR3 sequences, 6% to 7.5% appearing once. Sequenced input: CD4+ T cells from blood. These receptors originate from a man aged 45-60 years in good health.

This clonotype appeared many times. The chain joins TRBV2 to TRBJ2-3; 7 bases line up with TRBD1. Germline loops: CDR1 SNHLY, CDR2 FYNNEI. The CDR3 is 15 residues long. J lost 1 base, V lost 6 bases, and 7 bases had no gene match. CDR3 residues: CASRDTGAGTDTQYF. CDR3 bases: TGTGCCAGCAGGGACACAGGGGCCGGCACAGATACGCAGTATTTT.

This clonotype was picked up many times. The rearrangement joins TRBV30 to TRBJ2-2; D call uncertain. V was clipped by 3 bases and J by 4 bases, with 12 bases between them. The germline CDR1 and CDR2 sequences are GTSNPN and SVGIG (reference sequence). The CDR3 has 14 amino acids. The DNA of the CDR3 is TGTGCCTGGAGGCACTTACGGCTCACCGGGGAGCTGTTTTTT. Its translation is CAWRHLRLTGELFF.

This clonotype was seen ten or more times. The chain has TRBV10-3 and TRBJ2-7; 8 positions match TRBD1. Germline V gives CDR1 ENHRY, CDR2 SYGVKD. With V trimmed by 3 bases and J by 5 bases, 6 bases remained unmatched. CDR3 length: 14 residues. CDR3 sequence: CAISEWTGKDEQYF. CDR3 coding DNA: TGTGCCATCAGTGAATGGACAGGGAAAGACGAGCAGTACTTC.

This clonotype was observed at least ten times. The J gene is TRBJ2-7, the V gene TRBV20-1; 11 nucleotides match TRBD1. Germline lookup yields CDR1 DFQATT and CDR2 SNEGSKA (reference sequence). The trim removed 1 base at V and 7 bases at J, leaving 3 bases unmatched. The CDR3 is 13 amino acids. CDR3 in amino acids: CSARGTGGREQYF. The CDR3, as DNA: TGCAGTGCTAGAGGGACAGGGGGCAGAGAGCAGTACTTC.

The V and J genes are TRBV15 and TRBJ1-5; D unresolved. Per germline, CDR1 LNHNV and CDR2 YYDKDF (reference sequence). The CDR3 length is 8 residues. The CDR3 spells CSNQPQHF. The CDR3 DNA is TGTAGCAATCAGCCCCAGCATTTT.

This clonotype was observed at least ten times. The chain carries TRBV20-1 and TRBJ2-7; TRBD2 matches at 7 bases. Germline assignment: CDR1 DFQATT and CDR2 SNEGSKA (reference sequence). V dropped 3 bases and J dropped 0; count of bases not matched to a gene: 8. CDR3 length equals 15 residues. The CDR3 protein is CSARVWEGSSYEQYF. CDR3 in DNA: TGCAGTGCTAGGGTATGGGAGGGTAGCTCCTACGAGCAGTACTTC.

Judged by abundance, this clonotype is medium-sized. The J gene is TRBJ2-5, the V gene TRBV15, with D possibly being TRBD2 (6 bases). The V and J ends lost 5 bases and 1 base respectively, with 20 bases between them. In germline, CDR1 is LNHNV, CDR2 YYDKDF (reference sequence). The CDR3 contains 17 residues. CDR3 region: CATSPRRVWGPQETQYF. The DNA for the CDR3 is TGTGCCACCAGCCCCCGGAGGGTGTGGGGCCCCCAAGAGACCCAGTACTTC.

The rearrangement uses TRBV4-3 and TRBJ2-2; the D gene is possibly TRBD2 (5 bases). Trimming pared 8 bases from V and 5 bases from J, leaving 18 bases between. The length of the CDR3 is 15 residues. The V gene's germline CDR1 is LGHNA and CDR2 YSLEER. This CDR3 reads CASQAGIPGTGELFF. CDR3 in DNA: TGCGCCAGCCAAGCCGGGATCCCGGGGACCGGGGAGCTGTTTTTT.

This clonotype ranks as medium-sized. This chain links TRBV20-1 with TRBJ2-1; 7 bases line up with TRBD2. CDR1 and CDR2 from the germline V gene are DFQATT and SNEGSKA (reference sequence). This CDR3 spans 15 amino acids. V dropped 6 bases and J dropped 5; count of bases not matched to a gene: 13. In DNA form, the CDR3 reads TGCAGTGCCATGCTCGGGGGGAGGCTAAACAATGAGCAGTTCTTC. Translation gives CSAMLGGRLNNEQFF.

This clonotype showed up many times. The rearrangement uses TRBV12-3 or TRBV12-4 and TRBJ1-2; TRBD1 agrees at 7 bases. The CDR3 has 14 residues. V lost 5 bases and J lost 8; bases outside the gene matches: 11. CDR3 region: CASSRLQGSEGYTF. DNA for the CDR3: TGTGCCAGCAGTCGCTTACAGGGGAGCGAGGGCTACACCTTC.

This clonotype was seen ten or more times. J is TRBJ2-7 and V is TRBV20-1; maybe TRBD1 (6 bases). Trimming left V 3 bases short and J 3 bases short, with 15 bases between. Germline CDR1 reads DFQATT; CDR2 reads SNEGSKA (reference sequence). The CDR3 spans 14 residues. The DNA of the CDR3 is TGCAGTGCTAGGGACAGAGTCTCGATCTACGAGCAGTACTTC. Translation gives CSARDRVSIYEQYF.

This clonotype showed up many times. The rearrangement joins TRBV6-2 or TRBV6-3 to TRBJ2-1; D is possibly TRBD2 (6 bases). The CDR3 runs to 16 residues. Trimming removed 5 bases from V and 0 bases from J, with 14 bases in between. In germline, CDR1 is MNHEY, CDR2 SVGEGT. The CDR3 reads CASSLLATSSYNEQFF. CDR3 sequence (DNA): TGTGCCAGCAGTCTCCTAGCGACTAGCTCCTACAATGAGCAGTTCTTC.

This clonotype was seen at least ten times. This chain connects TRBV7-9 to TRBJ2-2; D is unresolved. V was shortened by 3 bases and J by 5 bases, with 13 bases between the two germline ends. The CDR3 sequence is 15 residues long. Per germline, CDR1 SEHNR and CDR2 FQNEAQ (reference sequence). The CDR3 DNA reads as TGTGCCAGCAGCTTCCGCGCTGGAGCAACCGGGGAGCTGTTTTTT. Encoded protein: CASSFRAGATGELFF.

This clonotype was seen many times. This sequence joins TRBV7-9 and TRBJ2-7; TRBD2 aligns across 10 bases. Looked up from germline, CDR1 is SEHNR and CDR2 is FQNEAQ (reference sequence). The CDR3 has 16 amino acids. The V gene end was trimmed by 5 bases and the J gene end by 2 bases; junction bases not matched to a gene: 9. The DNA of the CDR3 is TGTGCCAGCAGCCCACCCCAGCTAGCGGGGGCCTACGAGCAGTACTTC. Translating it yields CASSPPQLAGAYEQYF.

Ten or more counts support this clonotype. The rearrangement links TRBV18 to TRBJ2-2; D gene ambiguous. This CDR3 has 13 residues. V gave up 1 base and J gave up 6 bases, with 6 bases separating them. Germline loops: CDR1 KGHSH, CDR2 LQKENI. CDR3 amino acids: CASSPLQAGELFF. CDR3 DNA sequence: TGTGCCAGCTCACCACTTCAGGCCGGGGAGCTGTTTTTT.

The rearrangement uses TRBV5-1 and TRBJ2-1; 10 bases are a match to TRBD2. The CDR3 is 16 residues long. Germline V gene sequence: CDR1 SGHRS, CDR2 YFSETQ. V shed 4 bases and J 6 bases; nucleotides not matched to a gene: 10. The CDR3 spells CASSPSWLAGVNEQFF. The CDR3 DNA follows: TGCGCCAGCAGCCCCTCGTGGCTAGCGGGAGTCAATGAGCAGTTCTTC.

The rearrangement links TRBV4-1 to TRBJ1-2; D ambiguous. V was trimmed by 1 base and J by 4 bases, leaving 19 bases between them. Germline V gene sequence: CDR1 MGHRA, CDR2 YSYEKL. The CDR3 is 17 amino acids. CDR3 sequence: CASSQVLPRRDTYGYTF. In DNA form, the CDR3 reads TGCGCCAGCAGCCAAGTCTTGCCGCGCCGGGATACCTATGGCTACACCTTC.

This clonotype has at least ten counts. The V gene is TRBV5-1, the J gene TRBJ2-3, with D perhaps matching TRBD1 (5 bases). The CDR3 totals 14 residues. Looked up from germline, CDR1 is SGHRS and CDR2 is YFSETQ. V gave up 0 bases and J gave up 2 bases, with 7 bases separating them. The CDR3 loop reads CASSLGQLTDTQYF. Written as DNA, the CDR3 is TGCGCCAGCAGCTTGGGACAGCTCACAGATACGCAGTATTTT.

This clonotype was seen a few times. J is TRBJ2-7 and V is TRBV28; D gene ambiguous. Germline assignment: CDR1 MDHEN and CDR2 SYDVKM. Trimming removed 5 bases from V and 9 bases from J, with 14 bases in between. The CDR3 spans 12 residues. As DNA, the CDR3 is TGTGCCAGCAGTCCCTCACGGATAGGGCAGTACTTC. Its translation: CASSPSRIGQYF. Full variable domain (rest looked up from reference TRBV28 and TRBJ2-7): DVKVTQSSRYLVKRTGEKVFLECVQDMDHENMFWYRQDPGLGLRLIYFSYDVKMKEKGDIPEGYSVSREKKERFSLILESASTNQTSMYLCASSPSRIGQYFGPGTRLTVT.

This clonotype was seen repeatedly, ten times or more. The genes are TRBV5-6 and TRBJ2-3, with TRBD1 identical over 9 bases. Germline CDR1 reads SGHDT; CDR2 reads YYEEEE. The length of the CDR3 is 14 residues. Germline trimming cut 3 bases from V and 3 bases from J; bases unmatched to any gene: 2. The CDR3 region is CASSYGQGTDTQYF. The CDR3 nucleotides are TGTGCCAGCAGCTACGGACAGGGGACAGATACGCAGTATTTT.

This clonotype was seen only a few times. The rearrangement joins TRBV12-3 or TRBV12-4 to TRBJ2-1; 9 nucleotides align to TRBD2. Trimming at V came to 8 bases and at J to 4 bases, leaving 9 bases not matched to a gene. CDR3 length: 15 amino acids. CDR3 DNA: TGTGCCAGCTTCTACAGCGGGAGGTTTTACAATGAGCAGTTCTTC. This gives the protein CASFYSGRFYNEQFF.

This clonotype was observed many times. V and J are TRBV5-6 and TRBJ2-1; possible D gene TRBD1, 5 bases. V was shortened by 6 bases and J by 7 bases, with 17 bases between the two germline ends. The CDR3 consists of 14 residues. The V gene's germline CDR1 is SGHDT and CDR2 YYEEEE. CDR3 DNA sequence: TGTGCCAGCAAGGGGATAGCAGGAACTAATGAGCAGTTCTTC. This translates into CASKGIAGTNEQFF.

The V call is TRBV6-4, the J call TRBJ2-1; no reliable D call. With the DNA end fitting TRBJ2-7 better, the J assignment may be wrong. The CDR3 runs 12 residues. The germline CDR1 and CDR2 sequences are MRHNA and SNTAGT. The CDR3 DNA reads TGTGCCAGCAGTGCGAAGGATCCCGAGCAGTACTTC. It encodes CASSAKDPEQYF.

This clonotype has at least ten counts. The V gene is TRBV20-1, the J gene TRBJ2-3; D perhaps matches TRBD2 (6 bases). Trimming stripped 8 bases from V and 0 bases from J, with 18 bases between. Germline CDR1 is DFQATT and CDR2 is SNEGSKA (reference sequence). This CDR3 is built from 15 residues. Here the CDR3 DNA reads TGCAGTTCCCATACCCCGGCGGGGAGCACAGATACGCAGTATTTT. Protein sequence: CSSHTPAGSTDTQYF.

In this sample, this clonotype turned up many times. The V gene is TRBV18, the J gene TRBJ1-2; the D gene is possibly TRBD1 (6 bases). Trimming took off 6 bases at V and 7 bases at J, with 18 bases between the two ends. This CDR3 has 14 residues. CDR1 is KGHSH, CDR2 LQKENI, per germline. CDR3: CASSSSRGALGYTF. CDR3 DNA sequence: TGTGCCAGCTCTTCGTCTCGGGGGGCCCTTGGCTACACCTTC.

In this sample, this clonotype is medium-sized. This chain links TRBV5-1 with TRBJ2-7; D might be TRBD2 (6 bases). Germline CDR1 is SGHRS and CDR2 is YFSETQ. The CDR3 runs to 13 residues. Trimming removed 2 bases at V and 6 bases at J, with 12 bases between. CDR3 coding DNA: TGCGCCAGCAGCTTCAACGGGAGAGGCGAGCAGTACTTC. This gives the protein CASSFNGRGEQYF.

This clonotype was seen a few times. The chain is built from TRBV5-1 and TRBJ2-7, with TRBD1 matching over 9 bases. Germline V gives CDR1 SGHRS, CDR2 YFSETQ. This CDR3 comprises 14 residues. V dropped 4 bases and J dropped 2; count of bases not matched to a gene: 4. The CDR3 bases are TGCGCCAGCAGCGACCGGGACAGGGCCTACGAGCAGTACTTC. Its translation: CASSDRDRAYEQYF.